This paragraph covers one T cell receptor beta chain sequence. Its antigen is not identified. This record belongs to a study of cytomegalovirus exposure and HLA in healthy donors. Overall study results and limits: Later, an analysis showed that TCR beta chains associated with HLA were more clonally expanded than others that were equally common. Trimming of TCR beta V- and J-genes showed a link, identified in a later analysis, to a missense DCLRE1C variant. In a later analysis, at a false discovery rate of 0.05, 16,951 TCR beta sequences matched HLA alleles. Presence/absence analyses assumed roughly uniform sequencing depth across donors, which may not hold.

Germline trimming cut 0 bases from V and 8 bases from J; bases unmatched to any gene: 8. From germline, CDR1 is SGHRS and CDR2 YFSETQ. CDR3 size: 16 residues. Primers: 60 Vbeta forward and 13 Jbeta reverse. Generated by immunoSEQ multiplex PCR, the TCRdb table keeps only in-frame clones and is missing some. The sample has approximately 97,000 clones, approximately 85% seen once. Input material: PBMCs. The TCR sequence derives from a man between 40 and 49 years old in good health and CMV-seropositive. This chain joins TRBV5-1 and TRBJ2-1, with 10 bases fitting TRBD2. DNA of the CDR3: TGCGCCAGCAGCTTGGCCGGGCGGCTAGCGGGGGATGAGCAGTTCTTC. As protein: CASSLAGRLAGDEQFF.